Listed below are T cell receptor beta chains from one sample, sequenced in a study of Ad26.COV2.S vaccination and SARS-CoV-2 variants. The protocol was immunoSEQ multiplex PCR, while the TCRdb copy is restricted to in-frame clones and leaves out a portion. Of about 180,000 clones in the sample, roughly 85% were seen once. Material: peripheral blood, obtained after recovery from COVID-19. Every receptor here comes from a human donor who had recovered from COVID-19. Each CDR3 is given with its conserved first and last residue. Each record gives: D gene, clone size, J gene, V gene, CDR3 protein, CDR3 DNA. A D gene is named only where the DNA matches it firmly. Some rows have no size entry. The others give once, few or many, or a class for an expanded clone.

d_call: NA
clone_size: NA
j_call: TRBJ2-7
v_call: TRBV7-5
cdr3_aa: CARSSRTGSDYEQYF
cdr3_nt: TGTGCCAGAAGCTCCCGGACAGGTTCGGACTACGAGCAGTACTTC

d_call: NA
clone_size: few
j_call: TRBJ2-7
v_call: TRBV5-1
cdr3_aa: CASSGQWGSYEQYF
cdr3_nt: TGCGCCAGCAGCGGCCAATGGGGATCCTACGAGCAGTACTTC

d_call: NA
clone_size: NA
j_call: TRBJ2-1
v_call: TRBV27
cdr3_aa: CASTERGSSYNEQFF
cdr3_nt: TGTGCCAGCACCGAGAGGGGGAGCTCCTACAATGAGCAGTTCTTC

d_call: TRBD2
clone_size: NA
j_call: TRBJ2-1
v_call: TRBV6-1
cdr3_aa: CASSERTSGSLSEQFF
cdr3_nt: TGTGCCAGCAGTGAAAGGACTAGCGGGAGCCTTAGTGAGCAGTTCTTC

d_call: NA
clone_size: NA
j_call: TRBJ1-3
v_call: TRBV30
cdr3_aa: CLGARAGNTIYF
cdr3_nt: TGTTTGGGGGCCAGGGCTGGAAACACCATATATTTT

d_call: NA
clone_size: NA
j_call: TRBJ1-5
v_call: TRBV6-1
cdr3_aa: CASSERGVRQPQHF
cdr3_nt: TGTGCCAGCAGTGAACGAGGGGTACGGCAGCCCCAGCATTTT

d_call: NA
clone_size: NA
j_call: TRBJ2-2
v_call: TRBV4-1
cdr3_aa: CASSQERDTGELFF
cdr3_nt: TGCGCCAGCAGCCAAGAGAGGGACACCGGGGAGCTGTTTTTT

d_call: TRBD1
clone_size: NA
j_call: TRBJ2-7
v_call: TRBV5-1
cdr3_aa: CASSLGQGTFSYEQYF
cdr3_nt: TGCGCCAGCAGCTTGGGACAGGGGACTTTCTCCTACGAGCAGTACTTC

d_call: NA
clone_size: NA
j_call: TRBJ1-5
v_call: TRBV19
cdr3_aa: CASSSEGPSNQPQHF
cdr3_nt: TGTGCCAGTAGTTCAGAAGGCCCTAGCAATCAGCCCCAGCATTTT

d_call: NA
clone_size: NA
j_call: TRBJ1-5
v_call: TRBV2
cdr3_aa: CASRVGGESNQPQHF
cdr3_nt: TGTGCCTCGCGCGTCGGGGGCGAAAGCAATCAGCCCCAGCATTTT

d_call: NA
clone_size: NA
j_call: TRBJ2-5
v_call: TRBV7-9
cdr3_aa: CASSLDGTNRGAQETQYF
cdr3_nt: TGTGCCAGCAGCCTAGATGGGACAAACCGAGGGGCCCAAGAGACCCAGTACTTC

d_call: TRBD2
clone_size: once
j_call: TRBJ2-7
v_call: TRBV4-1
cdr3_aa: CASSQDMGRGFSYEQYF
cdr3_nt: TGCGCCAGCAGCCAAGATATGGGGCGGGGGTTCTCCTACGAGCAGTACTTC

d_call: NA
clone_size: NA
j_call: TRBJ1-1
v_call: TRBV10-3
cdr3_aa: CAISGWGGALNTEAFF
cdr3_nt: TGTGCCATCAGTGGTTGGGGAGGGGCCCTGAACACTGAAGCTTTCTTT

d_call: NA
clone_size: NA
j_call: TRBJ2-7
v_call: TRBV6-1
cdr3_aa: CASSEAGLGSYEQYF
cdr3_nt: TGTGCCAGCAGTGAAGCCGGCCTGGGATCCTACGAGCAGTACTTC

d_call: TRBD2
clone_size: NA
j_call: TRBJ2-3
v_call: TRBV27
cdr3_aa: CASKGLADITDTQYF
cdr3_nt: TGTGCCAGCAAGGGACTAGCGGATATCACAGATACGCAGTATTTT

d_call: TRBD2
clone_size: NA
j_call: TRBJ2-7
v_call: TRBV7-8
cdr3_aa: CASSSRGGSYEQYF
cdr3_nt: TGTGCCAGCAGCTCGCGGGGGGGCTCCTACGAGCAGTACTTC

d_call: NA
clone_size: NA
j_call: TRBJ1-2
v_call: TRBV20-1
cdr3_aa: CSASEGGDYGYTF
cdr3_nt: TGCAGTGCTAGTGAAGGGGGGGACTATGGCTACACCTTC

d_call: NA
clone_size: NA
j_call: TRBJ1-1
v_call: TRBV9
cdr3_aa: CASSPRGVTEAFF
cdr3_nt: TGTGCCAGCTCCCCCCGGGGCGTCACTGAAGCTTTCTTT

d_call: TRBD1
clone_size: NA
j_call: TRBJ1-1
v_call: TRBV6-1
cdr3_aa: CASSDWTGTLNTEAFF
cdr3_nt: TGTGCCAGCAGTGACTGGACAGGTACATTGAACACTGAAGCTTTCTTT

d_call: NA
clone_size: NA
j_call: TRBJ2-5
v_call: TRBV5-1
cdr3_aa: CASSSGFQETQYF
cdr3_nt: TGCGCCAGCAGCTCCGGGTTTCAAGAGACCCAGTACTTC

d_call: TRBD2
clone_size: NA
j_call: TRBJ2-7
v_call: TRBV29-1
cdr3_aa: CSVLGTSGTSYEQYF
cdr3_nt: TGCAGCGTTCTAGGGACTAGCGGGACCTCCTACGAGCAGTACTTC

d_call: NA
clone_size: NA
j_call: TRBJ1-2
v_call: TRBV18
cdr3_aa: CASSPIEGEGDGYTF
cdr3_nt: TGTGCCAGCTCACCTATTGAGGGCGAAGGAGATGGCTACACCTTC

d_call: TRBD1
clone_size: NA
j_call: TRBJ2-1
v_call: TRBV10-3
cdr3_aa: CAISDSGQYNEQFF
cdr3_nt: TGTGCCATCAGTGATTCGGGACAGTACAATGAGCAGTTCTTC

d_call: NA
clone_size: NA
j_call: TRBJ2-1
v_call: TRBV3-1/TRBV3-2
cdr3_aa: CASSQDWYGVIF
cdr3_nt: TGTGCCAGCAGCCAAGATTGGTACGGCGTAATCTTC